These 22 T cell receptor beta chains were sequenced from one sample in a study of blood T cell repertoires in COVID-19. Profiling relied on immunoSEQ multiplex PCR, and the TCRdb table lists in-frame clones only, not all of them. Of fewer than 500,000 clones listed, roughly 91% are singletons. The sample was peripheral blood. The receptors here all came from a woman aged 25 to 39 with acute or convalescent COVID-19.

The chain recombines TRBV2 with TRBJ1-5; D is perhaps TRBD1 (6 bases). This CDR3 contains 17 residues. Trimming removed 5 bases at V and 0 bases at J, with 17 bases between. Germline CDR1 is SNHLY and CDR2 is FYNNEI. CDR3 nucleotide sequence: TGTGCCAGCAGTCGAGCCCCCAGGGGCCTTAGCAATCAGCCCCAGCATTTT. Translation: CASSRAPRGLSNQPQHF. The full variable domain, in which reference TRBV2 and TRBJ1-5 provide the parts outside the CDR3, is EPEVTQTPSHQVTQMGQEVILRCVPISNHLYFYWYRQILGQKVEFLVSFYNNEISEKSEIFDDQFSVERPDGSNFTLKIRSTKLEDSAMYFCASSRAPRGLSNQPQHFGDGTRLSIL.

This chain links TRBV5-6 with TRBJ2-7; possibly TRBD1 for D (5 bases). This CDR3 has 13 residues. Germline V gene data show CDR1 as SGHDT and CDR2 as YYEEEE. V dropped 4 bases and J dropped 1 base, with 9 bases sitting between them. The CDR3 spells CASSLKGSYEQYF. In DNA, the CDR3 is TGTGCCAGCAGCCTTAAGGGGTCCTACGAGCAGTACTTC.

This clone has only a few counts. This sample includes further DNA sequences coding for the same CDR3. The chain links TRBV3-1 (or the pseudogene TRBV3-2) to TRBJ1-3, with D unclear. Germline assignment: CDR1 LGHDT and CDR2 YNNKEL (reference sequence). V dropped 5 bases and J dropped 0 bases, with 5 bases sitting between them. This CDR3 contains 13 residues. This chain's CDR3 is CASSLRSGNTIYF. The CDR3 coding sequence is TGTGCCAGCAGCTTGCGCTCTGGAAACACCATATATTTT.

The V gene is TRBV29-1, the J gene TRBJ1-1; a possible D gene is TRBD1 (6 bases). Trimming stripped 6 bases from V and 1 base from J, with 12 bases between. This CDR3 contains 13 residues. The V gene's germline CDR1 is SQVTM and CDR2 ANQGSEA. Here the CDR3 DNA reads TGCAGCGTCCTACAGGGTCGGAACACTGAAGCTTTCTTT. It yields the protein CSVLQGRNTEAFF.

For the CDR3, the DNA is TGTGCCAGCAGAGTATACAGGGGGGGCACCGGGGAGCTGTTTTTT. This gives the protein CASRVYRGGTGELFF. The J gene is TRBJ2-2, the V gene TRBV6-5; a possible D gene is TRBD1 (8 bases). V dropped 6 bases and J dropped 4 bases, with 15 bases sitting between them. There are 15 residues in the CDR3. Germline loops: CDR1 MNHEY, CDR2 SVGAGI.

The chain uses TRBV28 and TRBJ2-6; tentative D call: TRBD2 (5 bases). The CDR3 has 15 residues. The germline V gene has CDR1 MDHEN and CDR2 SYDVKM. The V end was cut by 0 bases, the J end by 2 bases, with 5 bases between. CDR3: CASSLWEAGANVLTF. For the CDR3, the DNA is TGTGCCAGCAGTTTATGGGAGGCTGGGGCCAACGTCCTGACTTTC. The full variable domain, in which reference TRBV28 and TRBJ2-6 provide the parts outside the CDR3, is DVKVTQSSRYLVKRTGEKVFLECVQDMDHENMFWYRQDPGLGLRLIYFSYDVKMKEKGDIPEGYSVSREKKERFSLILESASTNQTSMYLCASSLWEAGANVLTFGAGSRLTVL.

The V call is TRBV11-1, the J call TRBJ2-3, with 12 bases aligning to TRBD2. This CDR3 comprises 16 residues. V shed 5 bases, J shed 0 bases, and the junction held 3 bases outside the gene matches. CDR1 and CDR2 from the germline V gene are SGHAT and FQDESV (reference sequence). CDR3 loop: CASSRTSGTSTDTQYF. The CDR3 nucleotides read TGTGCCAGCAGCAGGACTAGCGGGACGAGCACAGATACGCAGTATTTT.

This chain links TRBV11-2 with TRBJ1-1, with TRBD1 as a possible D gene (5 bases). V shed 5 bases and J shed 0 bases, with 13 bases lying between them. Looked up from germline, CDR1 is SGHAT and CDR2 is FQNNGV. This CDR3 comprises 15 residues. The CDR3: CASSRPKGMNTEAFF. CDR3 sequence (DNA): TGTGCCAGCAGCCGCCCTAAGGGGATGAACACTGAAGCTTTCTTT.

With regard to this clone: This likely reflects a read error, since a far larger clone is one base away. CDR3 nucleotide sequence: TGTGCCAGCAGTAACGGACAGGATAATTCACCCCTCCACTTT. It specifies CASSNGQDNSPLHF. The chain links TRBV6-5 to TRBJ1-6, with 7 bases matching TRBD1. Germline values: CDR1 MNHEY, CDR2 SVGAGI. The CDR3 sequence is 14 residues long. With V trimmed by 5 bases and J by 5 bases, 3 bases remained unmatched.

This clone was found once. The chain is built from TRBV5-1 and TRBJ1-2; 7 bases line up with TRBD1. The CDR3 contains 13 residues. Germline assignment: CDR1 SGHRS and CDR2 YFSETQ. Trimming cost V 2 bases and J 3 bases; bases outside gene matches: 1. Here the CDR3 reads CASSLQGYYGYTF. The DNA of the CDR3 is TGCGCCAGCAGCTTACAGGGGTACTATGGCTACACCTTC.

The chain is built from TRBV12-3 or TRBV12-4 and TRBJ2-7; D gene uncertain. Trimming cost V 5 bases and J 2 bases, with 10 bases left between them. This CDR3 spans 13 amino acids. CDR3 region: CASSPGTPYEQYF. CDR3 sequence (DNA): TGTGCCAGCAGTCCAGGTACTCCCTACGAGCAGTACTTC.

The chain recombines TRBV7-7 with TRBJ2-2; 8 nucleotides align to TRBD2. V lost 5 bases to trimming and J lost 4 bases; unmatched junction nucleotides: 6. The CDR3 contains 15 residues. Per germline, CDR1 SSHAT and CDR2 FNYEAQ (reference sequence). The CDR3 region is CASSPGLVGTGELFF. CDR3 coding DNA: TGTGCCAGCAGCCCGGGACTAGTCGGCACCGGGGAGCTGTTTTTT.

This rearrangement joins TRBV30 to TRBJ1-2, with 8 bases aligning to TRBD1. The CDR3 totals 15 residues. Germline CDR1 GTSNPN, CDR2 SVGIG (reference sequence). Losses at the gene ends were 1 base for V and 0 bases for J; bases not matched to a gene: 4. The CDR3 spells CAWSAGTGPNYGYTF. The CDR3 DNA reads TGTGCCTGGAGTGCCGGGACAGGCCCTAACTATGGCTACACCTTC.

This chain links TRBV7-8 with TRBJ1-5; weak D call: TRBD1 (5 bases). Germline V gives CDR1 SGHVS, CDR2 FQNEAQ. The CDR3 has 15 residues. V dropped 5 bases and J dropped 6 bases, with 17 bases sitting between them. The CDR3 bases are TGTGCCAGCAGCCCAAACAGGACGGAAACTCAGCCCCAGCATTTT. Translating it yields CASSPNRTETQPQHF.

The chain joins TRBV9 to TRBJ2-2; 7 bases line up with TRBD1. The V gene's germline CDR1 is SGDLS and CDR2 YYNGEE. CDR3 length equals 14 residues. Unmatched junction bases numbered 2, after V lost 0 bases and J lost 6 bases. In DNA, the CDR3 is TGTGCCAGCAGCGTAGTCACAGGGGCCGGGGAGCTGTTTTTT. This translates into CASSVVTGAGELFF.

The J gene is TRBJ1-2, the V gene TRBV27; D is perhaps TRBD1 (5 bases). V lost 2 bases to trimming and J lost 8 bases, with 12 bases between them. CDR3 length equals 13 residues. The germline CDR1 and CDR2 sequences are MNHEY and SMNVEV (reference sequence). CDR3 bases: TGTGCCAGCAGTTTAGGCCCGAAGGGGGGCTACACCTTC. As protein: CASSLGPKGGYTF.

V is TRBV28 and J is TRBJ2-6; no clear D. Trimming cost V 4 bases and J 4 bases, with 11 bases left between them. Germline CDR1 MDHEN, CDR2 SYDVKM. The CDR3 extends over 15 amino acids. Here the CDR3 reads CASSSTASGANVLTF. The CDR3 nucleotides read TGTGCCAGCAGTTCAACAGCTTCGGGGGCCAACGTCCTGACTTTC.

V is TRBV28 and J is TRBJ1-1; the D gene is possibly TRBD1 (6 bases). Between the trimmed V and J ends, which lost 6 bases and 3 bases, there was a span of 32 bases. The CDR3 consists of 20 residues. Germline V gene sequence: CDR1 MDHEN, CDR2 SYDVKM. The CDR3 DNA follows: TGTGCCAGCAGAGATAGTTACTCGTTGACAGGATCGGGGGGACACACTGAAGCTTTCTTT. As protein: CASRDSYSLTGSGGHTEAFF. The variable domain in full, with the rest retrieved from reference TRBV28 and TRBJ1-1, is DVKVTQSSRYLVKRTGEKVFLECVQDMDHENMFWYRQDPGLGLRLIYFSYDVKMKEKGDIPEGYSVSREKKERFSLILESASTNQTSMYLCASRDSYSLTGSGGHTEAFFGQGTRLTVV.

The V call is TRBV7-3, the J call TRBJ2-1, with 8 bases aligning to TRBD1. The germline CDR1 and CDR2 sequences are SGHTA and FQGTGA. J was trimmed by 7 bases and V by 2 bases; bases with no gene match: 7. CDR3 length equals 15 residues. The CDR3 DNA reads TGTGCCAGCAGCTTAGGCAGGGGGCAAGGAAATGAGCAGTTCTTC. Residues: CASSLGRGQGNEQFF. The full variable domain, completed using reference TRBV7-3 and TRBJ2-1, is GAGVSQTPSNKVTEKGKYVELRCDPISGHTALYWYRQSLGQGPEFLIYFQGTGAADDSGLPNDRFFAVRPEGSVSTLKIQRTERGDSAVYLCASSLGRGQGNEQFFGPGTRLTVL.

This chain links TRBV7-3 with TRBJ1-2; the D is unclear. Germline V gives CDR1 SGHTA, CDR2 FQGTGA. Trimming pared 7 bases from V and 6 bases from J, leaving 27 bases between. The CDR3 is made up of 17 amino acids. The DNA of the CDR3 is TGTGCCAGCACCATCGGGGATCAGTCGTGGTTGGTTGATGGCTACACCTTC. This codes for CASTIGDQSWLVDGYTF.

The chain is built from TRBV7-3 and TRBJ2-1, with 12 bases that match TRBD1. Germline V gene data show CDR1 as SGHTA and CDR2 as FQGTGA. The CDR3 has 15 amino acids. The junction had 3 bases not matched to a gene; V was cut back by 5 bases and J by 4 bases. This chain's CDR3 is CASSLGQGAYNEQFF. CDR3 DNA: TGTGCCAGCAGCCTGGGACAGGGGGCTTACAATGAGCAGTTCTTC.

The V call is TRBV18, the J call TRBJ2-5; maybe TRBD2 (6 bases). CDR1 and CDR2 (germline): KGHSH, LQKENI. The CDR3 loop spans 21 amino acids. Trimming stripped 3 bases from V and 13 bases from J, with 42 bases between. CDR3 residues: CASSPQFRQRLGRLEDSPWYF. The CDR3, as DNA: TGTGCCAGCTCACCGCAATTTCGCCAACGACTAGGAAGGCTGGAAGACAGTCCCTGGTACTTC. Using reference TRBV18 and TRBJ2-5 for the parts outside the CDR3, the full variable domain is NAGVMQNPRHLVRRRGQEARLRCSPMKGHSHVYWYRQLPEEGLKFMVYLQKENIIDESGMPKERFSAEFPKEGPSILRIQQVVRGDSAAYFCASSPQFRQRLGRLEDSPWYFGPGTRLLVL.